This TCR beta chain was retrieved from a study of blood T cell repertoires in COVID-19 (dated by TCRdb to about 2020). With regard to the full study: Collaborator samples came from the United States, Italy and Spain and covered acute and convalescent phases of COVID-19. Deeply sampled blood TCRbeta repertoires from subjects exposed to, actively infected with, or recovered from COVID-19 were included in the dataset. The prospective study material was composed of cDNA or gDNA derived from T cells, B-cell-depleted T cells, or PBMCs. The repertoires were released in a freely available public database meant as a resource for research on the immune response to SARS-CoV-2. Nearly every sample came with metadata listing a de-identified subject ID, COVID-19 status, age in years and sex. Where available, HLA class I and class II types were taken from metadata supplied by the sample provider and were not determined by assay-based typing. The samples were drawn from the first 160 participants of the ongoing ImmuneRACE study and from 1,254 subjects provided by 6 global collaborators.

This clone was seen only a few times. No antigen is known for it. Per-base quality was not reported, and no clone a single base away is much larger than it. Each collaborating institution followed its own protocols to collect whole blood in K2EDTA tubes. For TCRbeta analysis, collaborators shipped samples in one of three forms: frozen whole blood, isolated PBMCs, or DNA extracted from either of those sample types. CDR3 length: 15 amino acids, cysteine to phenylalanine. The kept DNA is CDR3 alone, 45 bases in frame from the first base. The germline V gene encodes CDR1 LNHNV and CDR2 YYDKDF (reference sequence). V has 4 bases trimmed and J has 7 bases trimmed; junction bases matching no gene number 7. TCRbeta CDR3 regions were amplified from genomic DNA by means of the immunoSEQ Assay, a bias-controlled multiplex PCR. As for the authors' bioinformatics: Nucleated cell counts per sample were estimated from amplification of reference gene primers within the assay. Sequence reads were collapsed and filtered to measure the absolute abundance of every unique TCRbeta CDR3 rearrangement. For each sample, productive Simpson clonality was calculated by taking the square root of Simpson's diversity index across productive rearrangements. The clones in this table, taken by TCRdb from immuneACCESS, are in-frame only. Not every clone is retained; where verified, under half of the shortfall comes from an unresolved V gene, and the cause of the rest is unknown. D and trimming come from the DNA, and the V and J calls and clone size come from that table. The sample records roughly 130,000 clones, 80% to 90% of which are singletons. The ten top clones hold roughly a tenth of the sample.

The investigation overall reported the following: The quantity of clinical and demographic metadata differed by source and by participant and was supplied without curation.

This TCR was sampled from a man aged 60 to 69 with active or convalescent COVID-19. Sequenced material: peripheral blood. Recombination connected TRBV15 to TRBJ1-6; TRBD1 aligns with 7 central bases. The CDR3 region reads CATSIIGGGNSPLHF. In nucleotide form, the sequence is TGTGCCACCAGCATAATAGGGGGCGGGAATTCACCCCTCCACTTT.